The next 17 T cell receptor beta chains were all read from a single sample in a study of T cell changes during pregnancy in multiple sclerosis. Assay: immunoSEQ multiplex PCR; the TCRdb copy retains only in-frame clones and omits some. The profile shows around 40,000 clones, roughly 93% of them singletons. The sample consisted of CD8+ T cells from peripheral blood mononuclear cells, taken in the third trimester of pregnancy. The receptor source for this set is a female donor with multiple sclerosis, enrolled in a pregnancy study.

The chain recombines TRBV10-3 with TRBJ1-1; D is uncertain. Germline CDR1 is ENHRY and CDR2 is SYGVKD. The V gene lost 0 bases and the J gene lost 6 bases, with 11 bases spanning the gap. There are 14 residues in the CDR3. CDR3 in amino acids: CAISESVGSPEAFF. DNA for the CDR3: TGTGCCATCAGTGAGTCAGTAGGGAGCCCTGAAGCTTTCTTT.

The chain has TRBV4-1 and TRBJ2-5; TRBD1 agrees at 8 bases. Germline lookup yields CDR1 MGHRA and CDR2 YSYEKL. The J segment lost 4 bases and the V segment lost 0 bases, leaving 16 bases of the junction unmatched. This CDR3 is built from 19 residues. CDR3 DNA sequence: TGCGCCAGCAGCCAAGATATCGGGGGAGGCAGGGGGCTCACAGAGACCCAGTACTTC. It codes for CASSQDIGGGRGLTETQYF.

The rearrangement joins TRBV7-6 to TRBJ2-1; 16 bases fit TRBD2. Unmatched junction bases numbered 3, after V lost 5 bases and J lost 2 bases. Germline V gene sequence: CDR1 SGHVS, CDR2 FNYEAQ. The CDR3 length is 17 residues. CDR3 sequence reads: CASSIGTSGGAYNEQFF. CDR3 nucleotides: TGTGCCAGCAGCATTGGGACTAGCGGGGGGGCCTACAATGAGCAGTTCTTC.

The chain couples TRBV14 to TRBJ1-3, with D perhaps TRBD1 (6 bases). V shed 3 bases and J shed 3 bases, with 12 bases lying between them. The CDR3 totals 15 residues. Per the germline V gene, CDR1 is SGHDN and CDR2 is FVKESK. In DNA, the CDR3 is TGTGCCAGCAGCCAGGAAGGACAGTTTGGAAACACCATATATTTT. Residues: CASSQEGQFGNTIYF.

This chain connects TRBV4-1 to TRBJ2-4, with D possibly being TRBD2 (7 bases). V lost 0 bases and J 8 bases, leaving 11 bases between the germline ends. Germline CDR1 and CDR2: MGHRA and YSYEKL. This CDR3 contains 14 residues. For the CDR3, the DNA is TGCGCCAGCAGCCAAGAAGGGGGGGTCGACATTCAGTACTTC. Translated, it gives CASSQEGGVDIQYF.

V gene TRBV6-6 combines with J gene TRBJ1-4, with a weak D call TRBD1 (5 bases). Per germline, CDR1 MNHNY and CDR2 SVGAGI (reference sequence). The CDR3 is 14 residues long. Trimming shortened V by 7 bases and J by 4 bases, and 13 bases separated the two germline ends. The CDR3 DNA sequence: TGTGCCAGCACCCTAGGGGTGGATAATGAAAAACTGTTTTTT. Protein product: CASTLGVDNEKLFF.

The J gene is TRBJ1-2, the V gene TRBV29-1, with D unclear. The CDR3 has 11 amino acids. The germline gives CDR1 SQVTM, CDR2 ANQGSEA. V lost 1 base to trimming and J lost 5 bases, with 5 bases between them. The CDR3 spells CSVEALYGYTF. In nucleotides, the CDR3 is TGCAGCGTTGAAGCACTTTATGGCTACACCTTC.

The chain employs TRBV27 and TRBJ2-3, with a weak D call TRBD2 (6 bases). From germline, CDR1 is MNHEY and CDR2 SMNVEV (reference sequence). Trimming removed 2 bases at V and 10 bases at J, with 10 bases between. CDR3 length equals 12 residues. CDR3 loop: CASSLMGEAQYF. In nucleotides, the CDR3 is TGTGCCAGCAGTTTAATGGGGGAGGCGCAGTATTTT.

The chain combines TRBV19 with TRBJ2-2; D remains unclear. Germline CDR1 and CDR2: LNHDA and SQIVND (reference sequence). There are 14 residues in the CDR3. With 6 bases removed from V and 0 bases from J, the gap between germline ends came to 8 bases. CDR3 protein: CASRRRANTGELFF. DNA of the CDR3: TGTGCCAGTAGACGCCGGGCGAACACCGGGGAGCTGTTTTTT.

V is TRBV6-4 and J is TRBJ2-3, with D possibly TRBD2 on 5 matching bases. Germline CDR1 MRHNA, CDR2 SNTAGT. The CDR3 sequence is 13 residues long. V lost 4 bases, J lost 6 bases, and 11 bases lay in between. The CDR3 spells CASSGGDGDTQYF. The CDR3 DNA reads TGTGCCAGCAGTGGGGGAGATGGGGATACGCAGTATTTT.

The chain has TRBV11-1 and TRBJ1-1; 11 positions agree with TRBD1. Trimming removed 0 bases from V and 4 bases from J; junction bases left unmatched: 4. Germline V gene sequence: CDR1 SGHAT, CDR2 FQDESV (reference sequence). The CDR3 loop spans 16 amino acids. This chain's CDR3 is CASSLARGTGGTEAFF. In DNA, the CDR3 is TGTGCCAGCAGCTTAGCGCGTGGGACAGGGGGCACTGAAGCTTTCTTT.

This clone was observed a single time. The CDR3 reads CASSRRTGPEAFF. The CDR3, as DNA: TGTGCCAGCAGCCGACGGACAGGCCCTGAAGCTTTCTTT. V usage is TRBV6-1 and J usage is TRBJ1-1; TRBD1 agrees at 7 bases. After removal of 6 bases from V and 6 bases from J, the junction contained 7 bases not matched to a gene. Germline V gene data show CDR1 as MNHNS and CDR2 as SASEGT. There are 13 residues in the CDR3.

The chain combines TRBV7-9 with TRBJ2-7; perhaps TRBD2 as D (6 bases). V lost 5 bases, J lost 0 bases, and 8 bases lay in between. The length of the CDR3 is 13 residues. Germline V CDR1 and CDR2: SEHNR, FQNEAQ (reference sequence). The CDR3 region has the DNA TGTGCCAGCAGCCCGGACTACTCCTACGAGCAGTACTTC. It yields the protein CASSPDYSYEQYF.

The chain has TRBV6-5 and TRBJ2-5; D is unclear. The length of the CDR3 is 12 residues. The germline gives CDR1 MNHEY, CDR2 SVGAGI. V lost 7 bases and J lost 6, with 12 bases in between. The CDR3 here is CASTNGEQTQYF. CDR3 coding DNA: TGTGCCAGCACAAACGGAGAGCAGACCCAGTACTTC.

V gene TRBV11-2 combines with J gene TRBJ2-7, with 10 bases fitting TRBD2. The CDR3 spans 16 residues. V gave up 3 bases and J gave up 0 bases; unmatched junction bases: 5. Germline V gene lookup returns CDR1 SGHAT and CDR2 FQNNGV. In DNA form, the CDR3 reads TGTGCCAGCAGCTTCATAGCGGGGGGAAGCTCCTACGAGCAGTACTTC. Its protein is CASSFIAGGSSYEQYF.

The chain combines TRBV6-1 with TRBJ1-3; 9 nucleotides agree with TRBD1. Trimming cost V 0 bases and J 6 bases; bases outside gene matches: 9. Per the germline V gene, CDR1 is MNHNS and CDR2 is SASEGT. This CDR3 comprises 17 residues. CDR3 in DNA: TGTGCCAGCAGTGAAGCACTGGGACAGGGACGTTTAAACACCATATATTTT. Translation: CASSEALGQGRLNTIYF.

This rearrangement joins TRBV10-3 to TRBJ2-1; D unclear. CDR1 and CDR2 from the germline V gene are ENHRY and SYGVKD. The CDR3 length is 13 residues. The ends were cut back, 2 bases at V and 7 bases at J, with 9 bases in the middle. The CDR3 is CAISENTENEQFF. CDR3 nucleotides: TGTGCCATCAGTGAGAATACAGAGAATGAGCAGTTCTTC.